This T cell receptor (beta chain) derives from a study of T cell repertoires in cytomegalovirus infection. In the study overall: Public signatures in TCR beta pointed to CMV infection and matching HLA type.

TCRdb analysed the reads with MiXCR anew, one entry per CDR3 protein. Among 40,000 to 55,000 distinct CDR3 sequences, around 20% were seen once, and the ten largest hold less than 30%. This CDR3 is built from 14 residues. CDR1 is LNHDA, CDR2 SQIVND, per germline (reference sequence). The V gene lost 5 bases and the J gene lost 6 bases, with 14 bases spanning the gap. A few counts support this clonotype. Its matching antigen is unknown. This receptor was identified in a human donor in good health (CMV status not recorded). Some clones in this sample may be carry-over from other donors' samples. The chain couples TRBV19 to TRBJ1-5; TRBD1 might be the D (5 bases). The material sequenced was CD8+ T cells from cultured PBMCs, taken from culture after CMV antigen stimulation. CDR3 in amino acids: CASSPWGLGQPQHF. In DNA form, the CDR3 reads TGTGCCAGTAGTCCCTGGGGCTTGGGTCAGCCCCAGCATTTT.